A selection of T cell receptor beta chains follows, all from one sample in a study of cytomegalovirus exposure and HLA in healthy donors. Some clones are missing from TCRdb's copy, which holds only in-frame ones; the method was immunoSEQ multiplex PCR. This sample has approximately 280,000 clones; approximately 83% occur once, and the top ten carry roughly 1%. The sequenced material came from PBMCs. The receptors originated from a young woman in good health and CMV-seronegative. The CDR3 runs from the conserved cysteine through the conserved F or W.

>TRBV10-3|TRBJ1-3
CAISEEVRNTIYF
>TRBV5-1|TRBJ2-3
CASSWRTGDTQYF
>TRBV4-1|TRBJ1-2
CASSRFPGGANYGYTF
>TRBV6-5|TRBJ2-5
CASRLSGGVQETQYF
>TRBV7-2|TRBJ1-5
CASSPLGTGGWQPQHF
>TRBV28|TRBJ1-5
CASSFYSGGNNQPQHF
>TRBV5-1|TRBJ2-3
CASSWGQGGRDTQYF
>TRBV13|TRBJ2-2
CASSTRQGNTGELFF
>TRBV6-5|TRBJ2-7
CASSYRTRSYEQYF
>TRBV6-5|TRBJ2-2
CASSAGITTGELFF
>TRBV5-1|TRBJ2-7
CASSLASGGQGTYEQYF
>TRBV6-5|TRBJ2-1
CASGSLGSSYNEQFF
>TRBV11-3|TRBJ2-7
CASSLIFSYEQYF
>TRBV6-1|TRBJ1-4
CASSEVVDRTLFF
>TRBV7-9|TRBJ1-1
CASSLYGAQTGIF
>TRBV5-1|TRBJ1-1
CASSLVVLGNTEAFF
>TRBV25-1|TRBJ1-2
CASSDETGGLSYGYTF
>TRBV2|TRBJ1-6
CASSGGPGLLNSPLHF
>TRBV30|TRBJ2-7
CAWSGNSPYEQYF
>TRBV5-1|TRBJ2-7
CASSPGSGRGYEQYF
>TRBV6-6|TRBJ1-2
CASSYDRDYYGYTF
>TRBV30|TRBJ1-5
CAWSVKWPQPQHF
>TRBV10-3|TRBJ2-1
CAISYLSGGANNEQFF